This T cell receptor (beta chain) was retrieved from a study of technical replicates of blood from a few donors. Some clones are missing from TCRdb's copy, which holds only in-frame ones; the method was immunoSEQ multiplex PCR. The sample has about 83,000 clones, 90% to 95% seen once. This CDR3 is built from 15 residues. Germline V lookup: CDR1 MNHEY, CDR2 SVGAGI. V trimming: 5 bases; J trimming: 6 bases; junction bases outside the gene matches: 8. The sequenced material came from T cells isolated from PBMCs. The receptor comes from a human donor in good health. The rearrangement uses TRBV6-5 and TRBJ2-2; 8 nucleotides align to TRBD1. This CDR3 is CASSTQGAWAGELFF. The CDR3, as DNA: TGTGCCAGCAGTACCCAGGGGGCGTGGGCCGGGGAGCTGTTTTTT.